The T cell receptor (beta chain) described here comes from a study of cytomegalovirus exposure and HLA in healthy donors. Across the study: An early data release held tens of millions of unique TCRs from HLA-typed donors.

Primers: 60 Vbeta forward and 13 Jbeta reverse. The method was immunoSEQ multiplex PCR; TCRdb's version includes in-frame clones alone and lacks a portion of them. The sample includes roughly 100,000 clones, around 15% of them seen just once. CDR1 and CDR2 (germline): SGDLS, YYNGEE. The CDR3 spans 14 residues. The junction had 3 bases not matched to a gene; V was cut back by 4 bases and J by 3 bases. Study-level points and caveats: Later on, analysis showed that most CMV-associated TCR beta chains appeared to be HLA-restricted. The likely origin of a cluster of highly shared sequence variants was a sequencing artifact. In the analysis, some V segments, TRBV6-2 and TRBV6-3 included, were excluded as indistinguishable.

This clone came up a few times. As yet, its antigen is unknown. The sequence derives from a female donor in good health and CMV-seronegative. Sample: PBMCs. The chain employs TRBV9 and TRBJ1-4, with TRBD1 matching over 7 bases. CDR3 in amino acids: CASSPDRANEKLFF. The CDR3 nucleotides read TGTGCCAGCAGCCCCGACAGGGCTAATGAAAAACTGTTTTTT.